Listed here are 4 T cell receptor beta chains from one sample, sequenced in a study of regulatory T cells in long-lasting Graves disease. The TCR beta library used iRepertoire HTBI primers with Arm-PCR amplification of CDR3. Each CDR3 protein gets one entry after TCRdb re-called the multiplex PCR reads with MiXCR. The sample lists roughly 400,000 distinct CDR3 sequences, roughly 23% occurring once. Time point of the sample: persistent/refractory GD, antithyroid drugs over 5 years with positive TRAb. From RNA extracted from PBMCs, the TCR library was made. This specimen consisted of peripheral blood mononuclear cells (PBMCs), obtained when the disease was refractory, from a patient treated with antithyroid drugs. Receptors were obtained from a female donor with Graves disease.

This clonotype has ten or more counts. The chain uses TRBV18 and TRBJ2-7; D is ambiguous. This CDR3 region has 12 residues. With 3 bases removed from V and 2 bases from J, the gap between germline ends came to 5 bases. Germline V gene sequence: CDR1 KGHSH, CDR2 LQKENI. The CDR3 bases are TGTGCCAGCTCACCCTCCACCTACGAGCAGTACTTC. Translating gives CASSPSTYEQYF.

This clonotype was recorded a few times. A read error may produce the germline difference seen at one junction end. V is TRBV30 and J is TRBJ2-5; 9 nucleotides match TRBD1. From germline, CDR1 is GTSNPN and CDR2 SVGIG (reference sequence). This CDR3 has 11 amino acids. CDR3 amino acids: CAWSRDRGGAF. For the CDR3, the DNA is TGTGCCTGGAGTCGAGACAGGGGGGGGGCCTTC.

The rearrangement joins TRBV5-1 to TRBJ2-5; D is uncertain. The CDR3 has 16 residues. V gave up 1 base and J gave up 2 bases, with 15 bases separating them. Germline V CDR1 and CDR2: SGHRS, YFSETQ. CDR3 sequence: CASSLSGRNAQETQYF. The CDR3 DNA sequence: TGCGCCAGCAGCTTGTCGGGCAGGAACGCACAAGAGACCCAGTACTTC.

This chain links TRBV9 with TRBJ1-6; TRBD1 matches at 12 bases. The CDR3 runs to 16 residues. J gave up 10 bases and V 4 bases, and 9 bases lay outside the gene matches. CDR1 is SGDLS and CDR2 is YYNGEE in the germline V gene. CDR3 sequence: CASSPGTGGDQSPLHF. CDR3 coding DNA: TGTGCCAGCAGCCCGGGGACAGGGGGCGATCAGTCACCCCTCCACTTT.